These T cell receptor beta chains were read from a single sample in a study of T cells expressing NK-cell markers. TCRdb reprocessed the 5' RACE reads; each CDR3 protein has one entry and no DNA is given. Its table lists 550,000 to 600,000 distinct CDR3 sequences. The sequenced material came from blood T cells: a sorted CD56 or NKG2C T cell subset, CD4+ or CD8+ T cells, or bulk PBMC T cells (not recorded which). These receptors were obtained from a man between 18 and 29 years old in good health. The CDR3 runs from the conserved cysteine through the conserved F or W.

V gene: TRBV5-1
J gene: TRBJ2-1
CDR3 protein: CASSRDRGRNEQFF

V gene: TRBV21-1
J gene: TRBJ2-1
CDR3 protein: CASSERTGAHEQFF

V gene: TRBV11-2
J gene: TRBJ2-3
CDR3 protein: CASSGTSGVASDTQYF

V gene: TRBV9
J gene: TRBJ2-3
CDR3 protein: CASSVEGTAKDTQYF

V gene: TRBV5-1
J gene: TRBJ2-3
CDR3 protein: CASSFEREPTDTQYF

V gene: TRBV12-3/TRBV12-4
J gene: TRBJ2-5
CDR3 protein: CASRASGRGSETQYF

V gene: TRBV3-1
J gene: TRBJ2-7
CDR3 protein: CASSQDSLPSYEQYF

V gene: TRBV27
J gene: TRBJ2-7
CDR3 protein: CASSAKPQGPYEQYF

V gene: TRBV10-3
J gene: TRBJ2-1
CDR3 protein: CAISKGDLLGNEQFF

V gene: TRBV6-5
J gene: TRBJ2-7
CDR3 protein: CASSYGTSGAVEQYF

V gene: TRBV24-1
J gene: TRBJ2-3
CDR3 protein: CATSDGSDSTDTQYF

V gene: TRBV18
J gene: TRBJ1-5
CDR3 protein: CASSHGTASNQPQHF

V gene: TRBV9
J gene: TRBJ2-3
CDR3 protein: CASSVQSSRDTQYF

V gene: TRBV29-1
J gene: TRBJ2-2
CDR3 protein: CSVELGRANTGELFF

V gene: TRBV11-2
J gene: TRBJ2-4
CDR3 protein: CASSLVPRGSGLAKNIQYF

V gene: TRBV25-1
J gene: TRBJ2-1
CDR3 protein: CASSDSAGVPYNEQFF

V gene: TRBV18
J gene: TRBJ2-3
CDR3 protein: CASSPPGRSQYF

V gene: TRBV6-2/TRBV6-3
J gene: TRBJ2-1
CDR3 protein: CASSYMAEQEQFF

V gene: TRBV18
J gene: TRBJ2-5
CDR3 protein: CASSPLDQGAGETQYF

V gene: TRBV11-2
J gene: TRBJ2-1
CDR3 protein: CASSQRGDSSYNEQFF

V gene: TRBV29-1
J gene: TRBJ2-1
CDR3 protein: CSVEGGRAQFF

V gene: TRBV12-3/TRBV12-4
J gene: TRBJ2-5
CDR3 protein: CASSLVRGPQETQYF

V gene: TRBV9
J gene: TRBJ2-3
CDR3 protein: CASNVRGSTDTQYF

V gene: TRBV6-5
J gene: TRBJ2-1
CDR3 protein: CASSLGSLRDPAYNEQFF

V gene: TRBV29-1
J gene: TRBJ2-6
CDR3 protein: CSAGTTGANVLTF

V gene: TRBV28
J gene: TRBJ2-5
CDR3 protein: CASSQWTSRRGETQYF

V gene: TRBV20-1
J gene: TRBJ2-3
CDR3 protein: CSARDAQGIGDTQYF

V gene: TRBV7-9
J gene: TRBJ2-2
CDR3 protein: CASNQGDGRGTGELFF

V gene: TRBV3-1
J gene: TRBJ1-5
CDR3 protein: CASSQRGGNQPQHF

V gene: TRBV5-1
J gene: TRBJ1-5
CDR3 protein: CASSPRGPGQPQHF

V gene: TRBV27
J gene: TRBJ2-3
CDR3 protein: CASSLRGQGSDTQYF

V gene: TRBV20-1
J gene: TRBJ2-3
CDR3 protein: CSAGWEGADTQYF

V gene: TRBV24-1
J gene: TRBJ2-2
CDR3 protein: CATSDYPGTGELFF

V gene: TRBV6-2/TRBV6-3
J gene: TRBJ2-7
CDR3 protein: CASSTGGYEQYF

V gene: TRBV5-1
J gene: TRBJ2-1
CDR3 protein: CAGSLTTSGSDNEQFF

V gene: TRBV27
J gene: TRBJ2-1
CDR3 protein: CLPREVPYNEQFF

V gene: TRBV3-1
J gene: TRBJ2-3
CDR3 protein: CATGGRGTDTQYF

V gene: TRBV28
J gene: TRBJ2-6
CDR3 protein: CAGSGAGAGANVLTF

V gene: TRBV12-3/TRBV12-4
J gene: TRBJ2-1
CDR3 protein: CASSLYDLLGGRATHNEQFF

V gene: TRBV7-3
J gene: TRBJ2-1
CDR3 protein: CASSPIAGRSSYNEQFF